This T cell receptor (beta chain) was obtained from a study of blood T cell repertoires in COVID-19. About the study: Spain, Italy and the United States supplied samples that represented acute and convalescent COVID-19.

The J segment lost 6 bases and the V segment lost 7 bases, leaving 12 bases of the junction unmatched. Per the germline V gene, CDR1 is MNHEY and CDR2 is SMNVEV (reference sequence). This CDR3 comprises 15 residues. Per the original data handling: It was from reference gene primer amplification that nucleated cell counts were estimated. TCRdb's copy holds only in-frame clones and misses some; the assay was immunoSEQ multiplex PCR. V and J calls and clone size are given by that table; D and trimming were obtained from the DNA. Here the sample spans under 250,000 clones, 80% to 90% being singletons. Sequencing was done on a sample of peripheral blood. This TCR derives from a man aged 50 to 59 with acute or convalescent COVID-19. The gene calls are TRBV27 and TRBJ2-3, with 8 bases matching TRBD1. CDR3 region: CASMLGQATGDTQYF. Written as DNA, the CDR3 is TGTGCCAGCATGCTGGGACAGGCCACTGGGGATACGCAGTATTTT.